This TCR beta chain was obtained from a study of cytomegalovirus exposure and HLA in healthy donors. The PCR used 60 Vbeta and 13 Jbeta primers. Sequenced by immunoSEQ multiplex PCR; TCRdb stores in-frame clones only, minus some. This sample carries under 65,000 clones, with about 3.5% going to the ten biggest clones. CDR1 and CDR2 (germline): MDHEN, SYDVKM. V shed 8 bases and J shed 3 bases, with 15 bases lying between them. The CDR3 sequence is 14 residues long. The specimen was PBMCs. The sequence came from a woman aged 18-29 years in good health and CMV-seronegative. The chain combines TRBV28 with TRBJ2-3, with D possibly TRBD2 on 5 matching bases. The CDR3 bases are TGTGCCAGCTGGGAGAGGTTTGGGACAGATACGCAGTATTTT. It is translated as CASWERFGTDTQYF.